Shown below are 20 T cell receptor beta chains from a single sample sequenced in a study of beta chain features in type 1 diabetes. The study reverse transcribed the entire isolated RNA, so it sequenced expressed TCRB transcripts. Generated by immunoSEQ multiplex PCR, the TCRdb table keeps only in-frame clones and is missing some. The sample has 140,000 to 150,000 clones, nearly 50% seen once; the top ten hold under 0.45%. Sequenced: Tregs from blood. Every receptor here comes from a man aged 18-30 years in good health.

For the CDR3, the DNA is TGTGCCATCAGTCCAGCGGGGGGGTTCTACGAGCAGTACTTC. Amino acids: CAISPAGGFYEQYF. V is TRBV10-3 and J is TRBJ2-7; 10 bases line up with TRBD2. CDR3 length equals 14 residues. V trimming: 5 bases; J trimming: 3 bases; junction bases outside the gene matches: 4. CDR1 ENHRY and CDR2 SYGVKD come from the germline V gene.

DNA of the CDR3: TGTGCCAGCAGCTTGGGGACAGGGTATAGCAATCAGCCCCAGCATTTT. It yields the protein CASSLGTGYSNQPQHF. The chain combines TRBV5-6 with TRBJ1-5; 8 bases align to TRBD1. CDR1 is SGHDT, CDR2 YYEEEE, per germline. The CDR3 is 16 amino acids. Trimming took 0 bases from V and 0 from J; bases not matched to a gene: 2.

The DNA for the CDR3 is TGCGCCAGCAGCCGCGGCGATGGAGGGAACTACTATGGCTACACCTTC. This translates into CASSRGDGGNYYGYTF. V usage is TRBV5-1 and J usage is TRBJ1-2; no definite D call. There are 16 residues in the CDR3. Trimming shortened V by 4 bases and J by 3 bases, and 19 bases separated the two germline ends. Germline lookup yields CDR1 SGHRS and CDR2 YFSETQ.

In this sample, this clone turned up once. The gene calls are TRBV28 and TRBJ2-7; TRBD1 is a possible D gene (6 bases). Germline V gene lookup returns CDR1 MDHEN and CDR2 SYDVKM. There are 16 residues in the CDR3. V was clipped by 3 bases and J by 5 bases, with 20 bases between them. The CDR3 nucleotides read TGTGCCAGCAGTTTTGAGAGGCAACAGGGTAAGAACGAGCAGTACTTC. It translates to CASSFERQQGKNEQYF.

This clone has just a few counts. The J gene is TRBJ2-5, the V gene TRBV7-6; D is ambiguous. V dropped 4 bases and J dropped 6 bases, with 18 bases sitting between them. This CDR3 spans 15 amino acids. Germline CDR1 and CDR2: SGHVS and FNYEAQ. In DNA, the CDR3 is TGTGCCAGCAGCTCCCCTACTGGTGCGGTGAAGACCCAGTACTTC. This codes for CASSSPTGAVKTQYF.

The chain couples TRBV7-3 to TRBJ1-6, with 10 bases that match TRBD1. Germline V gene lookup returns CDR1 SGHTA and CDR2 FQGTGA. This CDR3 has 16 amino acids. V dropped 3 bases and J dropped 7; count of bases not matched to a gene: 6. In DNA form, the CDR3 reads TGTGCCAGCAGCTTGAGCTCGGACAGGGGGAATTCACCCCTCCACTTT. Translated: CASSLSSDRGNSPLHF.

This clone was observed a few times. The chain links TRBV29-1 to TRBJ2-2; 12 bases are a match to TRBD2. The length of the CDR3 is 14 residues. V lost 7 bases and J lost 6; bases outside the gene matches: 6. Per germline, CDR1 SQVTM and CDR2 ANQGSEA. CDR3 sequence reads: CSAQTSGGPGELFF. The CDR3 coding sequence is TGCAGCGCTCAGACTAGCGGGGGCCCCGGGGAGCTGTTTTTT.

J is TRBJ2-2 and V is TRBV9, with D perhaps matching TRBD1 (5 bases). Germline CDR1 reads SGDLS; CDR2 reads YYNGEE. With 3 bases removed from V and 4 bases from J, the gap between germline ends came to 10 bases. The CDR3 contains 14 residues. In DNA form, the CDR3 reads TGTGCCAGCAGCGGTTCAGGGTTCACCGGGGAGCTGTTTTTT. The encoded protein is CASSGSGFTGELFF.

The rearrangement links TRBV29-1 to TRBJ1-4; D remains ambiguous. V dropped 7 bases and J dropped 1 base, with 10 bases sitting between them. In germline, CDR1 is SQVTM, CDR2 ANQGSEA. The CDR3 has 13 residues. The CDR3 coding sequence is TGCAGCGCCGCCCGGGGAACTAATGAAAAACTGTTTTTT. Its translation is CSAARGTNEKLFF.

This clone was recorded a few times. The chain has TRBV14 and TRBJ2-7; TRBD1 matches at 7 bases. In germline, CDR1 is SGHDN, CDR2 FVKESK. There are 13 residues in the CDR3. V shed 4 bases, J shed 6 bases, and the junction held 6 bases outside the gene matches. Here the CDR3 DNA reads TGTGCCAGCAGCCTCACACAGGGGACCGAGCAGTACTTC. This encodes CASSLTQGTEQYF.

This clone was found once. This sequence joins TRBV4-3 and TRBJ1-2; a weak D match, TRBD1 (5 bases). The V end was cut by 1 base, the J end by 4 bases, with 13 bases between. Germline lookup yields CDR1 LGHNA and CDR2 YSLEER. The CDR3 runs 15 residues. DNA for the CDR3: TGCGCCAGCAGCCAAGGCGTAGGGGTTAGCTATGGCTACACCTTC. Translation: CASSQGVGVSYGYTF.

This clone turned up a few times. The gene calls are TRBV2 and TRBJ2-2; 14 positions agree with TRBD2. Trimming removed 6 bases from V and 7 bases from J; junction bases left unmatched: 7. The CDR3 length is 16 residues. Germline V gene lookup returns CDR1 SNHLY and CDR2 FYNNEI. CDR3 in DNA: TGTGCCAGCAGCCTCCGGACTAGCGGGGGGCACGGGGAGCTGTTTTTT. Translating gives CASSLRTSGGHGELFF.

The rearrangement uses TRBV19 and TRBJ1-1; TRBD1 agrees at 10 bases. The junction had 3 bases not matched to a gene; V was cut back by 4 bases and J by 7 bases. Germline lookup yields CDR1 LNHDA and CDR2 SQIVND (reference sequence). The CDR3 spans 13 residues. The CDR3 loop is CASSTRTGGEAFF. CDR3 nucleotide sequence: TGTGCCAGTAGTACTCGGACAGGGGGTGAAGCTTTCTTT.

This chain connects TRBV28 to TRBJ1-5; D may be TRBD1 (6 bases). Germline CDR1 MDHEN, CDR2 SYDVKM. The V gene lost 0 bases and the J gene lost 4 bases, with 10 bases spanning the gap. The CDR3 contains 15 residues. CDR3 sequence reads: CASSLWRGGNQPQHF. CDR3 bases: TGTGCCAGCAGTTTATGGAGGGGGGGGAATCAGCCCCAGCATTTT.

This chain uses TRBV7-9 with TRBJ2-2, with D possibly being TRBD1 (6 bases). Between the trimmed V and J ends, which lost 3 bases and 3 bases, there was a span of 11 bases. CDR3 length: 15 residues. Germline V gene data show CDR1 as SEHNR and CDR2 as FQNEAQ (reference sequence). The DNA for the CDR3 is TGTGCCAGCAGCTTGGTCCAGGGGTACACCGGGGAGCTGTTTTTT. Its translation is CASSLVQGYTGELFF.

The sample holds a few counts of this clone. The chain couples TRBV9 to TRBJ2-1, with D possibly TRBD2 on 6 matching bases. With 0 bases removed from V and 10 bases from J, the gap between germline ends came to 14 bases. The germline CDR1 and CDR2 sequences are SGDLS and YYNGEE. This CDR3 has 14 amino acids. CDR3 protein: CASSVGGTLEEQFF. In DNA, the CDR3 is TGTGCCAGCAGCGTAGGGGGGACTCTCGAGGAGCAGTTCTTC.

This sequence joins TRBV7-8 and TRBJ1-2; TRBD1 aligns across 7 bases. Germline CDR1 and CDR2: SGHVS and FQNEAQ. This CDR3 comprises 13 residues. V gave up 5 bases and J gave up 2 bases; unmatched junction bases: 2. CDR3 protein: CASSRDSNYGYTF. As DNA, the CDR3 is TGTGCCAGCAGCCGGGACAGCAACTATGGCTACACCTTC. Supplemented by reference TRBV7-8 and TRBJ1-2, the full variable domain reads GAGVSQSPRYKVAKRGQDVALRCDPISGHVSLFWYQQALGQGPEFLTYFQNEAQLDKSGLPSDRFFAERPEGSVSTLKIQRTQQEDSAVYLCASSRDSNYGYTFGSGTRLTVV.

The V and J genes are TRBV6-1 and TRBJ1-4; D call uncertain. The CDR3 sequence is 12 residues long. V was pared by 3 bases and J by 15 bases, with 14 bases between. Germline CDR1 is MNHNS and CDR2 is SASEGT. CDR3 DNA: TGTGCCAGCAGTGAGAGCGGGGATTTGGTGTTTTTT. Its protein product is CASSESGDLVFF.

This CDR3 reads CASSSSGGLYNSPLHF. Here the CDR3 DNA reads TGTGCCAGCAGCTCCTCGGGGGGGCTCTACAATTCACCCCTCCACTTT. V gene TRBV5-4 combines with J gene TRBJ1-6; tentatively, D is TRBD1 (6 bases). V lost 3 bases and J lost 7, with 17 bases in between. CDR1 is SGHNT, CDR2 YYREEE, per germline (reference sequence). The CDR3 is 16 amino acids. The whole variable domain, filled in from reference TRBV5-4 and TRBJ1-6, reads ETGVTQSPTHLIKTRGQQVTLRCSSQSGHNTVSWYQQALGQGPQFIFQYYREEENGRGNFPPRFSGLQFPNYSSELNVNALELDDSALYLCASSSSGGLYNSPLHFGNGTRLTVT.

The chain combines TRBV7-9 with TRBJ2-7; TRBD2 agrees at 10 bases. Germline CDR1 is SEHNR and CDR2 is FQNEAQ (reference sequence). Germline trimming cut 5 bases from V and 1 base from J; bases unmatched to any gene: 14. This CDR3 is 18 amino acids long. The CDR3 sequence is CASSQDLRLAGFSYEQYF. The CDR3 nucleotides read TGTGCCAGCAGCCAAGATCTCAGACTAGCGGGTTTTTCCTACGAGCAGTACTTC.